The entry that follows covers one T cell receptor beta chain sequence. The sample is drawn from a study of CD8 T cells in ankylosing spondylitis. TCRdb re-called the 5' RACE reads through MiXCR, storing one row per CDR3 protein. The table has 250,000 to 400,000 distinct CDR3 sequences, under 14% seen once. The specimen was blood, either unsorted or a sorted T cell fraction (not recorded which). This TCR came from a female donor with ankylosing spondylitis or in good health (not recorded which).

The CDR3 bases are TGTGCCAGCTCACCGTTAAGCTCGAGCTCCTACAATGAGCAGTTCTTC. This codes for CASSPLSSSSYNEQFF. The chain employs TRBV18 and TRBJ2-1; no clear D gene. CDR3 length: 16 residues. CDR1 is KGHSH, CDR2 LQKENI, per germline. Trimming pared 3 bases from V and 0 bases from J, leaving 12 bases between.